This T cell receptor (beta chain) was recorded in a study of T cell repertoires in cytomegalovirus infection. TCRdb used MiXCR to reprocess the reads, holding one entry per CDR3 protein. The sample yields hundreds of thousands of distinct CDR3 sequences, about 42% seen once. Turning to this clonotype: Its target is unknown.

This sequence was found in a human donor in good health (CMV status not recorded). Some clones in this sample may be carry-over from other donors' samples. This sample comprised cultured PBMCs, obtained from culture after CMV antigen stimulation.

Here the CDR3 DNA reads TGCGCCAGCCACCCTTTGGGGGAGGGGGAGCAGTTCTTC. This codes for CASHPLGEGEQFF. The genes are TRBV5-1 and TRBJ2-1, with 7 bases fitting TRBD2. CDR1 and CDR2 from the germline V gene are SGHRS and YFSETQ. This CDR3 comprises 13 residues. V shed 7 bases, J shed 10 bases, and the junction held 11 bases outside the gene matches.